The rows below give T cell receptor beta chains drawn from one sample of a study of blood T cell repertoires in COVID-19. Generated by immunoSEQ multiplex PCR, the TCRdb table keeps only in-frame clones and is missing some. The sample records around 150,000 clones, roughly four fifths being singletons. The sample was peripheral blood. Source of these receptors: a human donor in a cohort sampled during active COVID-19. The CDR3 runs from the conserved cysteine through the conserved F or W. D genes are given only for firm matches. The listing skips clone size in some rows; elsewhere it reads once, few, many or a size class.

TRBJ2-1	TRBV29-1	.	.	TGCAGCGGGTTCGCGGGCCCCGTGAACAATGAGCAGTTCTTC	CSGFAGPVNNEQFF
TRBJ2-5	TRBV20-1	.	.	TGCAGTGCTAGTAATCTCCCGCAAGAGACCCAGTACTTC	CSASNLPQETQYF
TRBJ2-7	TRBV29-1	TRBD1	.	TGCAGCGCGATGGGACAGGGTTACGAGCAGTACTTC	CSAMGQGYEQYF
TRBJ2-2	TRBV10-2	.	few	TGCGCCAGCAGTGCGTCCGGGGAGCTGTTTTTT	CASSASGELFF
TRBJ2-5	TRBV6-5	.	many	TGTGCCAGCAGTTACAGGAGCTCCCAAGAGACCCAGTACTTC	CASSYRSSQETQYF
TRBJ2-2	TRBV7-6	.	.	TGTGCCAGCAGCTCGGTGGAAGGGGGCACCGGGGAGCTGTTTTTT	CASSSVEGGTGELFF
TRBJ2-2	TRBV3-1/TRBV3-2	.	.	TGTGCCAGCAGCCCTACAGGGACGGAGGAGCTGTTTTTT	CASSPTGTEELFF
TRBJ1-1	TRBV5-6	.	.	TGTGCCAGCAGTCTCACGAATGGAGGCACTTTCTTT	CASSLTNGGTFF
TRBJ1-1	TRBV5-1	TRBD1	.	TGCGCCAGCAGCTTCGGGACAGGGCAGAACACTGAAGCTTTCTTT	CASSFGTGQNTEAFF
TRBJ1-2	TRBV6-5	.	.	TGTGCCAGCAGCTCACCGGGATACTATGGCTACACCTTC	CASSSPGYYGYTF
TRBJ1-1	TRBV10-3	TRBD1	few	TGTGCCACCGACAGGGGAATGGAGACTGAAGCTTTCTTT	CATDRGMETEAFF
TRBJ2-7	TRBV6-5	TRBD1	.	TGTGCCAGCAGTCAATACAGGGGACCCTCCTACGAGCAGTACTTC	CASSQYRGPSYEQYF
TRBJ2-1	TRBV5-5	TRBD1	.	TGTGCCAGCAGCTGGCTGGGACAGGGAGGGAATGAGCAGTTCTTC	CASSWLGQGGNEQFF
TRBJ2-1	TRBV11-2	.	.	TGTGCCAGCAGCTTGTGGCAGGGGTTGAATGAGCAGTTCTTC	CASSLWQGLNEQFF
TRBJ1-5	TRBV9	.	.	TGTGCCGGATTAGGGAGGGGTGTGTTTTTCGGCAATCAGCCCCAGCATTTT	CAGLGRGVFFGNQPQHF
TRBJ2-3	TRBV19	.	few	TGTGCCAGTAGCCTACAGGGACCAACAGATACGCAGTATTTT	CASSLQGPTDTQYF
TRBJ2-7	TRBV20-1	.	many	TGCAGTGCTCGGGCGGGTTACGAGCAGTACTTC	CSARAGYEQYF
TRBJ2-1	TRBV5-1	.	few	TGCGCCAGCAGCTCCGGCCGCGGGGCCAGCTCCTACAATGAGCAGTTCTTC	CASSSGRGASSYNEQFF
TRBJ1-4	TRBV5-6	.	.	TGTGCCAGCAGCGATTCCACAGGAATTTGGGAAAAACTGTTTTTT	CASSDSTGIWEKLFF
TRBJ2-5	TRBV9	.	.	TGCGCCAGCAGCCCGACTCCGACAGGGAGGTCGAAAGAGACCCAGTACTTC	CASSPTPTGRSKETQYF
TRBJ1-1	TRBV15	.	.	TGTGCCACCAGCAGAGATCCGTGGGCCGGTGAAGCTTTCTTT	CATSRDPWAGEAFF
TRBJ2-1	TRBV5-6	.	.	TGTGCCAGCAGCCCCGGCAGGGGTTACAATGAGCAGTTCTTC	CASSPGRGYNEQFF
TRBJ1-5	TRBV4-1	.	.	TGCGCCAGCAGCCAAGAGACAGATCAGCCCCAGCATTTT	CASSQETDQPQHF
TRBJ1-6	TRBV7-2	TRBD1	.	TGTGCCAGCAGGAATACAGGGGGCTATAATTCACCCCTCCACTTT	CASRNTGGYNSPLHF
TRBJ1-2	TRBV5-4	TRBD1	.	TGTGCCAGCAGCTCCCACACAGGGGACTATGGCTACACCTTC	CASSSHTGDYGYTF
TRBJ2-5	TRBV7-3	.	.	TGTGCCAGCAGCCCGGACAGAGAGACCCAGTACTTC	CASSPDRETQYF
TRBJ2-7	TRBV7-2	.	.	TGTGCCAGCAGACTAGCAGATAGCGAGCAGTACTTC	CASRLADSEQYF
TRBJ2-7	TRBV9	.	.	TGTGCCAGCAGCCCCGATGGACTGGAATGGGACTACGAGCAGTACTTC	CASSPDGLEWDYEQYF
TRBJ1-5	TRBV7-6	.	.	TGTGCCAGCAGCTTAGCTGGGCCCAATCAGCCCCAGCATTTT	CASSLAGPNQPQHF
TRBJ1-5	TRBV20-1	.	.	TGCAGTGCCGAGCGGAGGCCCCAGCATTTT	CSAERRPQHF
TRBJ1-1	TRBV9	.	.	TGTGCCAGCAGCGTTAGCGGGACGTCTGCCTCGGAAGCTTTCTTT	CASSVSGTSASEAFF
TRBJ2-5	TRBV7-3	TRBD2	.	TGTGCCAGCAGCTTACAGGGGACTAGCGGGAGCGTGGGGACCCAGTACTTC	CASSLQGTSGSVGTQYF
TRBJ1-3	TRBV12-5	.	.	TGTGCTAGTGGAGGGGGAGGAAACACCATATATTTT	CASGGGGNTIYF
TRBJ2-7	TRBV10-3	.	.	TGTGCCATCAGTGACTCTCCAGTGGCCGGGACCTACGAGCAGTACTTC	CAISDSPVAGTYEQYF
TRBJ2-1	TRBV30	TRBD2	.	TGTGCCTGGAGTGTAATAAGCGGGAGGAGGGACAATGAGCAGTTCTTC	CAWSVISGRRDNEQFF
TRBJ1-3	TRBV15	.	.	TGTGCCACCAGCAGAGGTCTTTCCGGGATCTCTGGAAACACCATATATTTT	CATSRGLSGISGNTIYF
TRBJ1-1	TRBV6-5	.	.	TGTGCCAGCAGTTACTCGAGTGGAGGGACGAACACTGAAGCTTTCTTT	CASSYSSGGTNTEAFF
TRBJ1-6	TRBV7-2	.	.	TGTGCCAGCAGCGTGAGCGGGACAAGCGATTCACCCCTCCACTTT	CASSVSGTSDSPLHF
TRBJ1-1	TRBV19	.	.	TGTGCCAGTAGTATACCGCACATCGGGAGTGCCACTGAAGCTTTCTTT	CASSIPHIGSATEAFF